Below, 26 T cell receptor beta chains from the same sample are listed, as sequenced in a study of OX40 agonist ivuxolimab in advanced cancers. Clones were sequenced by immunoSEQ multiplex PCR, and TCRdb holds only the in-frame ones, with some missing. Among roughly 20,000 clones listed, 60% to 85% were seen once. The starting material was CD4+ or CD8+ T cells sorted from blood, obtained in a trial of the OX40 agonist ivuxolimab. These receptors all come from an adult with an advanced solid tumor such as melanoma, head and neck, liver or kidney cancer.

The chain recombines TRBV4-1 with TRBJ1-5, with no clear D. The germline CDR1 and CDR2 sequences are MGHRA and YSYEKL. CDR3 length: 13 amino acids. The V and J ends lost 2 bases and 5 bases respectively, with 7 bases between them. The CDR3 sequence is CASSQNSYQPQHF. Written as DNA, the CDR3 is TGCGCCAGCAGCCAAAATTCTTATCAGCCCCAGCATTTT.

This clone was recorded only once. The rearrangement uses TRBV6-6 and TRBJ2-2; TRBD1 is a possible D gene (6 bases). V was shortened by 7 bases and J by 6 bases, with 12 bases between the two germline ends. CDR1 and CDR2 (germline): MNHNY, SVGAGI (reference sequence). There are 13 residues in the CDR3. The CDR3 DNA follows: TGTGCCAGCAACTCAGGGGTCCCCGGGGAGCTGTTTTTT. This codes for CASNSGVPGELFF.

This chain links TRBV5-1 with TRBJ1-1, with TRBD1 identical over 7 bases. Germline CDR1 is SGHRS and CDR2 is YFSETQ. There are 15 residues in the CDR3. J lost 4 bases, V lost 2 bases, and 8 bases had no gene match. Written as DNA, the CDR3 is TGCGCCAGCAGCTTCGAACAGGGGACGTTCACTGAAGCTTTCTTT. It codes for CASSFEQGTFTEAFF.

J is TRBJ2-3 and V is TRBV20-1; D is unresolved. Trimming pared 0 bases from V and 3 bases from J, leaving 1 base between. Germline assignment: CDR1 DFQATT and CDR2 SNEGSKA (reference sequence). The CDR3 consists of 11 residues. The DNA of the CDR3 is TGCAGTGCTAGAGATACAGATACGCAGTATTTT. Translation: CSARDTDTQYF.

A few counts support this clone. The CDR3, as DNA: TGTGCCAGCAAGAAGCCCGGGGGGAAGAGTGAAAAACTGTTTTTT. Protein sequence: CASKKPGGKSEKLFF. The chain links TRBV28 to TRBJ1-4; a weak D match, TRBD1 (5 bases). The CDR3 runs 15 residues. Trimming pared 7 bases from V and 7 bases from J, leaving 19 bases between. Germline lookup yields CDR1 MDHEN and CDR2 SYDVKM.

V and J are TRBV7-9 and TRBJ1-5; D is unresolved. CDR1 and CDR2 from the germline V gene are SEHNR and FQNEAQ (reference sequence). Trimming took off 0 bases at V and 3 bases at J, with 0 bases between the two ends. This CDR3 spans 12 amino acids. The CDR3 here is CASSLANQPQHF. In DNA, the CDR3 is TGTGCCAGCAGCTTAGCCAATCAGCCCCAGCATTTT. Based on the CDR3 plus reference TRBV7-9 and TRBJ1-5, the full variable domain is DTGVSQNPRHKITKRGQNVTFRCDPISEHNRLYWYRQTLGQGPEFLTYFQNEAQLEKSRLLSDRFSAERPKGSFSTLEIQRTEQGDSAMYLCASSLANQPQHFGDGTRLSIL.

The chain recombines TRBV19 with TRBJ1-5, with 8 bases lining up with TRBD1. This CDR3 contains 19 residues. Germline trimming cut 3 bases from V and 7 bases from J; bases unmatched to any gene: 20. Germline CDR1 is LNHDA and CDR2 is SQIVND (reference sequence). The CDR3 coding sequence is TGTGCCAGTAGTATCTGGTTATCAGACAGGGGAGTAATGGTACAGCCCCAGCATTTT. Protein sequence: CASSIWLSDRGVMVQPQHF.

This chain connects TRBV7-6 to TRBJ1-1; 8 nucleotides agree with TRBD1. The CDR3 length is 15 residues. The V and J ends lost 0 bases and 4 bases, in that order; junction bases with no gene match: 4. The V gene's germline CDR1 is SGHVS and CDR2 FNYEAQ. The CDR3 DNA is TGTGCCAGCAGCTTAGCGAAAACAGGGGGCACTGAAGCTTTCTTT. This translates into CASSLAKTGGTEAFF.

The chain is built from TRBV25-1 and TRBJ1-1; no definite D call. Germline CDR1 is MGHDK and CDR2 is SYGVNS. CDR3 size: 10 residues. Trimming took off 6 bases at V and 1 base at J, with 0 bases between the two ends. CDR3 sequence: CASRNTEAFF. DNA for the CDR3: TGTGCCAGCAGGAACACTGAAGCTTTCTTT.

This rearrangement joins TRBV7-3 to TRBJ2-2; the D gene is possibly TRBD1 (6 bases). CDR1 is SGHTA, CDR2 FQGTGA, per germline. The CDR3 extends over 13 amino acids. Trimming took 5 bases from V and 6 from J, leaving 10 bases between them. Here the CDR3 DNA reads TGTGCCAGCAGCGCTTCAGGGGCCGGGGAGCTGTTTTTT. Protein: CASSASGAGELFF.

V and J are TRBV9 and TRBJ2-7, with a weak D call TRBD1 (6 bases). With 0 bases removed from V and 2 bases from J, the gap between germline ends came to 9 bases. CDR3 length: 14 amino acids. Germline V gene lookup returns CDR1 SGDLS and CDR2 YYNGEE. CDR3 region: CASSVGDTAYEQYF. The CDR3 nucleotides read TGTGCCAGCAGCGTAGGGGACACAGCCTACGAGCAGTACTTC.

The rearrangement links TRBV9 to TRBJ1-4; no definite D call. CDR1 SGDLS and CDR2 YYNGEE come from the germline V gene. The CDR3 length is 15 residues. V lost 4 bases to trimming and J lost 4 bases, with 14 bases between them. The CDR3 reads CASSPTGVGNEKLFF. The CDR3 coding sequence is TGTGCCAGCAGCCCAACGGGAGTGGGTAATGAAAAACTGTTTTTT. The complete variable domain, with remaining parts taken from reference TRBV9 and TRBJ1-4, reads DSGVTQTPKHLITATGQRVTLRCSPRSGDLSVYWYQQSLDQGLQFLIQYYNGEERAKGNILERFSAQQFPDLHSELNLSSLELGDSALYFCASSPTGVGNEKLFFGSGTQLSVL.

V usage is TRBV9 and J usage is TRBJ2-1, with 13 bases lining up with TRBD2. Germline lookup yields CDR1 SGDLS and CDR2 YYNGEE. The CDR3 is 15 residues long. The V segment lost 0 bases and the J segment 8 bases; nucleotides outside the gene matches: 2. Here the CDR3 DNA reads TGTGCCAGCAGCGTAGGACTAGCGGGGGGCCATGAGCAGTTCTTC. This sequence encodes CASSVGLAGGHEQFF.

The rearrangement uses TRBV19 and TRBJ2-1; D is uncertain. V was trimmed by 1 base and J by 0 bases, leaving 7 bases between them. Germline lookup yields CDR1 LNHDA and CDR2 SQIVND (reference sequence). The CDR3 length is 15 residues. This CDR3 is CASSIGPSSYNEQFF. CDR3 DNA sequence: TGTGCCAGTAGTATAGGTCCGAGCTCCTACAATGAGCAGTTCTTC.

V usage is TRBV29-1 and J usage is TRBJ2-3; D uncertain. Trimming shortened V by 3 bases and J by 5 bases, and 12 bases separated the two germline ends. This CDR3 contains 13 residues. Germline assignment: CDR1 SQVTM and CDR2 ANQGSEA. CDR3 coding DNA: TGCAGCGTTGAGCCCGACCCAGGAGATACGCAGTATTTT. Translated, it gives CSVEPDPGDTQYF.

V and J are TRBV28 and TRBJ1-5, with TRBD1 matching 7 bases. Losses at the gene ends were 5 bases for V and 3 bases for J; bases not matched to a gene: 10. This CDR3 has 16 amino acids. Per the germline V gene, CDR1 is MDHEN and CDR2 is SYDVKM. The CDR3 loop is CASSRNQGVFNQPQHF. The CDR3 DNA is TGTGCCAGCAGTCGTAATCAGGGGGTTTTCAATCAGCCCCAGCATTTT. Combining the CDR3 with reference TRBV28 and TRBJ1-5 gives the whole variable domain DVKVTQSSRYLVKRTGEKVFLECVQDMDHENMFWYRQDPGLGLRLIYFSYDVKMKEKGDIPEGYSVSREKKERFSLILESASTNQTSMYLCASSRNQGVFNQPQHFGDGTRLSIL.

The chain carries TRBV4-3 and TRBJ1-6; D remains ambiguous. Germline V gene data show CDR1 as LGHNA and CDR2 as YSLEER. CDR3 length: 14 residues. V lost 0 bases to trimming and J lost 9 bases, with 9 bases between them. CDR3 DNA: TGCGCCAGCAGCCAAGATCGTTGGACTTCACCCCTCCACTTT. The encoded protein is CASSQDRWTSPLHF.

This chain joins TRBV29-1 and TRBJ2-7; D perhaps matches TRBD1 (6 bases). The CDR3 is 12 amino acids. V lost 7 bases to trimming and J lost 2 bases, with 12 bases between them. Germline V gives CDR1 SQVTM, CDR2 ANQGSEA. CDR3 sequence: CSGYGQTYEQYF. The CDR3 DNA sequence: TGCAGCGGGTACGGACAGACCTACGAGCAGTACTTC.

The sample holds a few counts of this clone. This chain uses TRBV20-1 with TRBJ1-1; no reliable D call. CDR1 is DFQATT and CDR2 is SNEGSKA in the germline V gene (reference sequence). Trimming shortened V by 6 bases and J by 5 bases, and 10 bases separated the two germline ends. This CDR3 is 11 amino acids long. CDR3 in DNA: TGCAGTGCCCCGCCGGAAACTGAAGCTTTCTTT. Protein: CSAPPETEAFF.

This clone is classed as medium-sized. V gene TRBV23-1 combines with J gene TRBJ1-2; perhaps TRBD1 as D (5 bases). TRBV23-1 is filed as an ORF, its function uncertain. V gave up 4 bases and J gave up 7 bases, with 19 bases separating them. CDR3 length: 15 amino acids. CDR3 in amino acids: CASSPFFGPGVGYTF. DNA for the CDR3: TGCGCCAGCAGTCCATTCTTCGGACCGGGGGTTGGCTACACCTTC.

The chain links TRBV5-4 to TRBJ1-1; D gene uncertain. V lost 0 bases to trimming and J lost 11 bases, with 17 bases between them. The CDR3 is 14 amino acids. Looked up from germline, CDR1 is SGHNT and CDR2 is YYREEE (reference sequence). The CDR3 nucleotides read TGTGCCAGCAGCTTGGACGGCTCCCTCATGAGGGCTTTCTTT. Its protein product is CASSLDGSLMRAFF.

In its sample, this clone was seen once. The rearrangement joins TRBV7-6 to TRBJ2-1, with D unresolved. The CDR3 spans 13 residues. Trimming stripped 5 bases from V and 6 bases from J, with 11 bases between. Germline assignment: CDR1 SGHVS and CDR2 FNYEAQ. The CDR3 coding sequence is TGTGCCAGCAGCGGTCGGGTGGGCAATGAGCAGTTCTTC. The encoded protein is CASSGRVGNEQFF.

V gene TRBV6-4 combines with J gene TRBJ1-1; D is uncertain. V gave up 2 bases and J gave up 4 bases, with 11 bases separating them. This CDR3 is built from 14 residues. Germline assignment: CDR1 MRHNA and CDR2 SNTAGT. CDR3 loop: CASSDSSLGTEAFF. The CDR3, as DNA: TGTGCCAGCAGTGACAGTAGCCTTGGCACTGAAGCTTTCTTT.

This clone showed up just a few times. V and J are TRBV6-5 and TRBJ1-6; D call uncertain. This CDR3 comprises 13 residues. The germline gives CDR1 MNHEY, CDR2 SVGAGI. V was clipped by 7 bases and J by 7 bases, with 11 bases between them. In nucleotides, the CDR3 is TGTGCCAGCACGGCAGGCCCAAATTCACCCCTCCACTTT. Translated: CASTAGPNSPLHF.

V and J are TRBV9 and TRBJ2-2, with no clear D. The CDR3 is 13 amino acids. The V gene lost 4 bases and the J gene lost 1 base, with 5 bases spanning the gap. The germline gives CDR1 SGDLS, CDR2 YYNGEE. For the CDR3, the DNA is TGTGCCAGCAGCACGGGGAACACCGGGGAGCTGTTTTTT. It specifies CASSTGNTGELFF.

This clone was counted once. V usage is TRBV4-3 and J usage is TRBJ1-5; 9 nucleotides match TRBD1. The CDR3 is made up of 16 amino acids. V lost 3 bases, J lost 4 bases, and 7 bases stayed unmatched. Germline values: CDR1 LGHNA, CDR2 YSLEER. CDR3 region: CASSQSLGQGNQPQHF. As DNA, the CDR3 is TGCGCCAGCAGCCAGAGCCTTGGACAGGGGAATCAGCCCCAGCATTTT.